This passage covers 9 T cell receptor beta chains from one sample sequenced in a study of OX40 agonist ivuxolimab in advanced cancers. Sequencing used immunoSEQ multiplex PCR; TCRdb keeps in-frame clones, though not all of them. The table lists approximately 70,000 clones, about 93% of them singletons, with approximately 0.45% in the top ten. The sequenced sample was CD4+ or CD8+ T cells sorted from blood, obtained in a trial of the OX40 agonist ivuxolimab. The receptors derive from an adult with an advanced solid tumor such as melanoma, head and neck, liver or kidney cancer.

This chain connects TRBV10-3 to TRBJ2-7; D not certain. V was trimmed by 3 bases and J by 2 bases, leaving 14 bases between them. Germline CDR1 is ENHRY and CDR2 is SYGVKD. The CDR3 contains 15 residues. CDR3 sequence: CAISDEDRLTYEQYF. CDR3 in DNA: TGTGCCATCAGTGACGAGGACCGATTAACCTACGAGCAGTACTTC.

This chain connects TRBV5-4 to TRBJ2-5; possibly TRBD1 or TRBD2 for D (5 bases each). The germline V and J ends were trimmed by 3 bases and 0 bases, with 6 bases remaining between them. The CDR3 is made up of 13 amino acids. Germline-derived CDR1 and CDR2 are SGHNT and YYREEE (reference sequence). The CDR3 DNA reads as TGTGCCAGCAGCTGGGGGTACCAAGAGACCCAGTACTTC. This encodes CASSWGYQETQYF.

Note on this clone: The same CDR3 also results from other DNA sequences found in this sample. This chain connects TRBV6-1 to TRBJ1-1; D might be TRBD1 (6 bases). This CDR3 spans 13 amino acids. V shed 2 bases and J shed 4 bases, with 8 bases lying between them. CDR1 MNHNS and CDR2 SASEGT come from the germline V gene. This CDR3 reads CASSEFRGTEAFF. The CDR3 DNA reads TGTGCCAGCAGTGAATTCAGGGGCACTGAAGCTTTCTTT.

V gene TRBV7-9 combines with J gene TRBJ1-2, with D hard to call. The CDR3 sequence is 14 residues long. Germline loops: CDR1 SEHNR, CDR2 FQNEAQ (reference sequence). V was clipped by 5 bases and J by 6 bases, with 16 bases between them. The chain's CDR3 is CASSITPATNGYTF. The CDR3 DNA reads TGTGCCAGCAGCATTACCCCCGCAACTAATGGCTACACCTTC.

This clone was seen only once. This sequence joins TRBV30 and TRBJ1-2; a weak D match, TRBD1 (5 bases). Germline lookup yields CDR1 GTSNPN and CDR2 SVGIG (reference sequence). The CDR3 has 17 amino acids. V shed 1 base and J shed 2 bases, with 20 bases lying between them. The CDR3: CAWSASLGYGANYGYTF. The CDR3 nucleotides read TGTGCCTGGAGTGCCTCCTTAGGATATGGGGCGAACTATGGCTACACCTTC.

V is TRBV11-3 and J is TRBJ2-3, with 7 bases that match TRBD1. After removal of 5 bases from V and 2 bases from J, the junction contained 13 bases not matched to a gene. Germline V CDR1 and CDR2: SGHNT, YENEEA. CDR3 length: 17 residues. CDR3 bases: TGTGCCAGCAGCCCCGCTTGGACAGGACCTAACACAGATACGCAGTATTTT. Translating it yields CASSPAWTGPNTDTQYF.

This CDR3 reads CASSRTGTSGSNEQFF. CDR3 DNA: TGTGCCAGCAGCCGAACCGGGACTAGCGGGTCAAATGAGCAGTTCTTC. The chain links TRBV7-2 to TRBJ2-1, with 12 nucleotides matching TRBD2. The CDR3 loop spans 16 amino acids. Germline CDR1 reads SGHTA; CDR2 reads FQGNSA. After removal of 5 bases from V and 7 bases from J, the junction contained 9 bases not matched to a gene.

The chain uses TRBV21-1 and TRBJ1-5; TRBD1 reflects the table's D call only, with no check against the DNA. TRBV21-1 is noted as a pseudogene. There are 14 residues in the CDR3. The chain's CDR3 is CASSDSDGNQPQHF. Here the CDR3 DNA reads TGTGCCAGCTCGGACAGCGATGGCAATCAGCCCCAGCATTTT.

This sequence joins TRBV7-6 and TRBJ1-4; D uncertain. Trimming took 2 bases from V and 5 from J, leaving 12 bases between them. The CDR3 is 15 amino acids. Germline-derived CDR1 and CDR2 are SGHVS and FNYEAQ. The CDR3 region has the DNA TGTGCCAGCAGCTTACTTCCCCTCCAAAATGAAAAACTGTTTTTT. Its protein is CASSLLPLQNEKLFF.